The rows below give T cell receptor beta chains drawn from one sample of a study of blood T cell repertoires in COVID-19. Assay used: immunoSEQ multiplex PCR; TCRdb lists only in-frame clones, some missing. This table has some 200,000 clones, about 90% appearing once. The specimen sequenced was peripheral blood. Receptors were obtained from a man aged 30 to 39 with acute or convalescent COVID-19. Both conserved end residues are part of each CDR3. Each record gives: CDR3 length, V gene, J gene, CDR3 protein.

len: 17; v_gene: TRBV4-1; j_gene: TRBJ2-1; CDR3aa: CASSQAGTTSQGNEQFF
len: 13; v_gene: TRBV5-1; j_gene: TRBJ2-5; CDR3aa: CASSPVAGETQYF
len: 16; v_gene: TRBV10-1; j_gene: TRBJ2-3; CDR3aa: CASSAETGGEKDTQYF
len: 16; v_gene: TRBV30; j_gene: TRBJ2-5; CDR3aa: CAWSTMRLAGVETQYF
len: 14; v_gene: TRBV5-1; j_gene: TRBJ1-1; CDR3aa: CASSLITGTTEAFF
len: 15; v_gene: TRBV6-6; j_gene: TRBJ1-2; CDR3aa: CASSQQGAKGNGYTF
len: 12; v_gene: TRBV6-5; j_gene: TRBJ1-1; CDR3aa: CASTVDRDSAFF
len: 13; v_gene: TRBV5-1; j_gene: TRBJ2-1; CDR3aa: CASSVAGINEQFF
len: 13; v_gene: TRBV18; j_gene: TRBJ1-2; CDR3aa: CASSPRGNYGYTF
len: 16; v_gene: TRBV6-5; j_gene: TRBJ2-7; CDR3aa: CASSYGASGGSYEQYF
len: 19; v_gene: TRBV7-9; j_gene: TRBJ2-1; CDR3aa: CASSFTASPPYYSYNEQFF
len: 12; v_gene: TRBV28; j_gene: TRBJ2-5; CDR3aa: CASSPRQELGYF
len: 11; v_gene: TRBV28; j_gene: TRBJ1-6; CDR3aa: CASSPQGYLHF
len: 15; v_gene: TRBV5-4; j_gene: TRBJ2-3; CDR3aa: CASSYSQGARDTQYF
len: 16; v_gene: TRBV6-5; j_gene: TRBJ1-6; CDR3aa: CASSYSQGAQGSPLHF
len: 15; v_gene: TRBV11-2; j_gene: TRBJ2-1; CDR3aa: CASSPRGSRYNEQFF
len: 15; v_gene: TRBV6-6; j_gene: TRBJ1-2; CDR3aa: CASSYPQTGGGGYTF
len: 13; v_gene: TRBV6-5; j_gene: TRBJ2-7; CDR3aa: CASTPPGSYEQYF
len: 14; v_gene: TRBV5-1; j_gene: TRBJ2-3; CDR3aa: CASSFPGGTDTQYF
len: 14; v_gene: TRBV10-1; j_gene: TRBJ1-1; CDR3aa: CASSATTGDSEAFF
len: 17; v_gene: TRBV4-1; j_gene: TRBJ2-2; CDR3aa: CASRQTSGGLHTGELFF
len: 14; v_gene: TRBV4-2; j_gene: TRBJ1-2; CDR3aa: CASSQDLQGWGYTF
len: 15; v_gene: TRBV12-5; j_gene: TRBJ2-1; CDR3aa: CASGLYEVDYNEQFF
len: 15; v_gene: TRBV28; j_gene: TRBJ2-4; CDR3aa: CASSLRAGPGNIQYF
len: 13; v_gene: TRBV9; j_gene: TRBJ1-6; CDR3aa: CASSVNQGSPLHF
len: 15; v_gene: TRBV6-2/TRBV6-3; j_gene: TRBJ2-2; CDR3aa: CASSYWRVSTGELFF
len: 14; v_gene: TRBV4-1; j_gene: TRBJ1-2; CDR3aa: CASSQPGTAYGYTF
len: 14; v_gene: TRBV7-3; j_gene: TRBJ2-2; CDR3aa: CASSLVRNTGELFF
len: 16; v_gene: TRBV24-1; j_gene: TRBJ2-3; CDR3aa: CATSDAEAGGRDTQYF
len: 20; v_gene: TRBV27; j_gene: TRBJ1-5; CDR3aa: CASSSTPTGGTHDGNQPQHF
len: 17; v_gene: TRBV9; j_gene: TRBJ2-3; CDR3aa: CASSVSASGVSTDTQYF
len: 16; v_gene: TRBV18; j_gene: TRBJ1-5; CDR3aa: CASSPSDRDSNQPQHF
len: 15; v_gene: TRBV28; j_gene: TRBJ2-7; CDR3aa: CASSIGTGWPYEQYF
len: 11; v_gene: TRBV29-1; j_gene: TRBJ1-1; CDR3aa: CSVEEGGHAFF
len: 12; v_gene: TRBV14; j_gene: TRBJ2-7; CDR3aa: CASSQTGLEQYF
len: 16; v_gene: TRBV6-2/TRBV6-3; j_gene: TRBJ2-5; CDR3aa: CASSWGTGPPRETQYF
len: 13; v_gene: TRBV6-1; j_gene: TRBJ2-7; CDR3aa: CASSEATDREEYF